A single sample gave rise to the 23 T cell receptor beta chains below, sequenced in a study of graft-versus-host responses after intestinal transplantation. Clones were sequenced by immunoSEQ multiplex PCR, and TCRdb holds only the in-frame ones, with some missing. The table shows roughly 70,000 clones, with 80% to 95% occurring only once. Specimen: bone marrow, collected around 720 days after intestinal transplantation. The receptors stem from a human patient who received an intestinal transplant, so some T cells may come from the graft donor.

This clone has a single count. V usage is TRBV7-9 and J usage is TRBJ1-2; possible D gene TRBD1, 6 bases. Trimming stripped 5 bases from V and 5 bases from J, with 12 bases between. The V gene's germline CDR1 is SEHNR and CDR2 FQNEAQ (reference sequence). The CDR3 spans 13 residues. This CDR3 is CASSDRPGYGYTF. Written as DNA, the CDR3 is TGTGCCAGCAGCGACAGGCCAGGTTATGGCTACACCTTC.

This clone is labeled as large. CDR3 amino acids: CASSQQGTEAFF. Written as DNA, the CDR3 is TGTGCCAGCAGTCAGCAGGGGACTGAAGCTTTCTTT. This rearrangement joins TRBV6-5 to TRBJ1-1, with D possibly being TRBD1 (6 bases). Germline V CDR1 and CDR2: MNHEY, SVGAGI. The CDR3 runs to 12 residues. Trimming left V 5 bases short and J 5 bases short, with 9 bases between.

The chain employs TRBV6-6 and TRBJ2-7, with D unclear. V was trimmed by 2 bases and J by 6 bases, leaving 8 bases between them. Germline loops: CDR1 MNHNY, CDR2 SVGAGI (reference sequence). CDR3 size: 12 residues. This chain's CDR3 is CASSYPSAEQYF. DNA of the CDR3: TGTGCCAGCAGTTACCCCTCAGCCGAGCAGTACTTC.

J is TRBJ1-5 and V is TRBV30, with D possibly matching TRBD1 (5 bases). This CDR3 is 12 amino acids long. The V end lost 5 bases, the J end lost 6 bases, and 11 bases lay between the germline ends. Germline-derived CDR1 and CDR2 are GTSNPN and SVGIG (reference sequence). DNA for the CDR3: TGTGCCTGGGGGGGATTCGGTCAGCCCCAGCATTTT. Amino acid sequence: CAWGGFGQPQHF.

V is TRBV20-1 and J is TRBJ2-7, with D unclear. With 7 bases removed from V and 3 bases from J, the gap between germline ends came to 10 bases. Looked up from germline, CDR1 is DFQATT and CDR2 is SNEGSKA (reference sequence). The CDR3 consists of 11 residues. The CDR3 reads CSGSANYEQYF. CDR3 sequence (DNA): TGCAGTGGAAGTGCTAACTACGAGCAGTACTTC.

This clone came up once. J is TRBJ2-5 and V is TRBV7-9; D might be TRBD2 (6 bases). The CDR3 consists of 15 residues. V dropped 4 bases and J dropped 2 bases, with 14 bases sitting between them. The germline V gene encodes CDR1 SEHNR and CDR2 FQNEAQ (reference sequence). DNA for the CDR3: TGTGCCAGCAGCTATGGTCTGGGAGGACAAGAGACCCAGTACTTC. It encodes CASSYGLGGQETQYF.

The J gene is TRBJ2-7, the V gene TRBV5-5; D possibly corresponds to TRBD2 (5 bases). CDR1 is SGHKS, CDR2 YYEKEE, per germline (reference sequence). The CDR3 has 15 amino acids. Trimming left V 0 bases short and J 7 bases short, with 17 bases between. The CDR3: CASSLGRGYVGEQYF. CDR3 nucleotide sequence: TGTGCCAGCAGCTTGGGACGGGGATATGTCGGAGAGCAGTACTTC.

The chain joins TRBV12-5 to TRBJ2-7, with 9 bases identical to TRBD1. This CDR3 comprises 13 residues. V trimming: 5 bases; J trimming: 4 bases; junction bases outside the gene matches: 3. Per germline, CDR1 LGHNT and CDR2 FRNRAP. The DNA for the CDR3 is TGTGCTAGTGGTCTCGGGACAGGGTACGAGCAGTACTTC. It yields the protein CASGLGTGYEQYF.

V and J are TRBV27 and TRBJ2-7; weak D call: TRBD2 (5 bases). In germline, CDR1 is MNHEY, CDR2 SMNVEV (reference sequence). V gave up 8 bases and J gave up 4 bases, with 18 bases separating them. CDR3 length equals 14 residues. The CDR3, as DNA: TGTGCCAGCGCCCAGGCACCGGGGTGGTACGAGCAGTACTTC. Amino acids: CASAQAPGWYEQYF.

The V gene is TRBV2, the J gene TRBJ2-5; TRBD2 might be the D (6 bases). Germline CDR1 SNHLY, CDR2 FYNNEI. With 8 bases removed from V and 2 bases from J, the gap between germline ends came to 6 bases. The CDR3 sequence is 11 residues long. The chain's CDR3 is CASAGQETQYF. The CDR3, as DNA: TGTGCCAGCGCGGGGCAAGAGACCCAGTACTTC.

The CDR3, as DNA: TGCAGCGCCACCCCCCAGGACAGCCCACACTATGGCTACACCTTC. Its translation is CSATPQDSPHYGYTF. The V gene is TRBV29-1, the J gene TRBJ1-2, with D perhaps matching TRBD1 (6 bases). The CDR3 consists of 15 residues. The germline V gene has CDR1 SQVTM and CDR2 ANQGSEA. Trimming left V 7 bases short and J 3 bases short, with 21 bases between. Complete variable domain (other parts from reference TRBV29-1 and TRBJ1-2): SAVISQKPSRDICQRGTSLTIQCQVDSQVTMMFWYRQQPGQSLTLIATANQGSEATYESGFVIDKFPISRPNLTFSTLTVSNMSPEDSSIYLCSATPQDSPHYGYTFGSGTRLTVV.

The CDR3 is CASSLRAGAFQETQYF. The CDR3 DNA reads TGTGCCAGCAGCCTCCGCGCGGGGGCGTTCCAAGAGACCCAGTACTTC. This sequence joins TRBV5-4 and TRBJ2-5; D is possibly TRBD2 (7 bases). This CDR3 comprises 16 residues. V dropped 4 bases and J dropped 1 base, with 17 bases sitting between them. Germline V gene lookup returns CDR1 SGHNT and CDR2 YYREEE (reference sequence).

The CDR3 bases are TGTGCCAGCAGCTTCTCGGGGGGGCCGTACGAGCAGTACTTC. Protein product: CASSFSGGPYEQYF. The chain uses TRBV7-9 and TRBJ2-7, with TRBD2 matching over 8 bases. V was pared by 3 bases and J by 4 bases, with 5 bases of the junction left unmatched. There are 14 residues in the CDR3. CDR1 is SEHNR and CDR2 is FQNEAQ in the germline V gene (reference sequence).

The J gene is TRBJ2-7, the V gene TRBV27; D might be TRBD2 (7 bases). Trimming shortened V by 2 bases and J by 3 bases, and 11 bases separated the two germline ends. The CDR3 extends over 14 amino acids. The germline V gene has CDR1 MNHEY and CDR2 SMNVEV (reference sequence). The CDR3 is CASSLTGRGYEQYF. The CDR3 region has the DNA TGTGCCAGCAGTTTAACAGGGAGGGGCTACGAGCAGTACTTC.

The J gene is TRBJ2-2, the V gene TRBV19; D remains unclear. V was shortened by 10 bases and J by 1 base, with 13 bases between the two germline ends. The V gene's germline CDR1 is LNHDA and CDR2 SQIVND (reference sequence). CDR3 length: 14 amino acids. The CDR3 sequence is CATFESGNTGELFF. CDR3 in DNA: TGTGCCACGTTCGAGTCAGGGAACACCGGGGAGCTGTTTTTT. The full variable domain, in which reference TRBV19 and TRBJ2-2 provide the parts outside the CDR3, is DGGITQSPKYLFRKEGQNVTLSCEQNLNHDAMYWYRQDPGQGLRLIYYSQIVNDFQKGDIAEGYSVSREKKESFPLTVTSAQKNPTAFYLCATFESGNTGELFFGEGSRLTVL.

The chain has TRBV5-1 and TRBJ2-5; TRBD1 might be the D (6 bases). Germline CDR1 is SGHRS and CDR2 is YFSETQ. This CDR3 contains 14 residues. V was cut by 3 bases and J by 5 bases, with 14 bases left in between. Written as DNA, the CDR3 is TGCGCCAGCAGCTCAGGACAGAATGTCGAGACCCAGTACTTC. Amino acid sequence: CASSSGQNVETQYF.

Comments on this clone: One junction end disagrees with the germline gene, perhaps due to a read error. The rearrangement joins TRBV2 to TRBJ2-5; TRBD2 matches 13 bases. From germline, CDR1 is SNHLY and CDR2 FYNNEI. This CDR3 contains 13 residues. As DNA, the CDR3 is TGTGCCAGCAGTGAAGGGACTAGCGGGAGCCCGGACTTC. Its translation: CASSEGTSGSPDF.

The CDR3 is CASSLSRYEQYF. CDR3 bases: TGTGCCAGCAGTTTAAGCCGCTACGAGCAGTACTTC. The chain recombines TRBV28 with TRBJ2-7; D is ambiguous. Looked up from germline, CDR1 is MDHEN and CDR2 is SYDVKM. The V end was cut by 2 bases, the J end by 3 bases, with 5 bases between. The CDR3 runs to 12 residues.

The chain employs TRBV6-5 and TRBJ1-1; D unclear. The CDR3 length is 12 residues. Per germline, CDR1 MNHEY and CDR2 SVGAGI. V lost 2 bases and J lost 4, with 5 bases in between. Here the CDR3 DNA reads TGTGCCAGCAGTTACGAAGGCACTGAAGCTTTCTTT. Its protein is CASSYEGTEAFF.

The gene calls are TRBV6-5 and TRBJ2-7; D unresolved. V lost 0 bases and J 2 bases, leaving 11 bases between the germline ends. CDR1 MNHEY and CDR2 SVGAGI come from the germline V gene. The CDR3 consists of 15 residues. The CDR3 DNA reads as TGTGCCAGCAGTTACTCGGGCTACAACCCCTACGAGCAGTACTTC. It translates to CASSYSGYNPYEQYF.

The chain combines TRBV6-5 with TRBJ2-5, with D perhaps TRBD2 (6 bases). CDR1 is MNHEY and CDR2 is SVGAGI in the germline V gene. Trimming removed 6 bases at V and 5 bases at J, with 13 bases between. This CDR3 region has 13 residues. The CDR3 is CASSNGGLETQYF. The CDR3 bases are TGTGCCAGCAGCAACGGAGGGTTGGAGACCCAGTACTTC.

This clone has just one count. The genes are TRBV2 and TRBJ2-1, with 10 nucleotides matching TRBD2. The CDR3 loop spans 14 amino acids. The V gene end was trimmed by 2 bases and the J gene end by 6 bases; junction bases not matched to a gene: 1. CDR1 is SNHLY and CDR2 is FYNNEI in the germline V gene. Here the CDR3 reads CASSEQRGGNEQFF. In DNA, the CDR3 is TGTGCCAGCAGTGAACAGCGGGGGGGCAATGAGCAGTTCTTC.

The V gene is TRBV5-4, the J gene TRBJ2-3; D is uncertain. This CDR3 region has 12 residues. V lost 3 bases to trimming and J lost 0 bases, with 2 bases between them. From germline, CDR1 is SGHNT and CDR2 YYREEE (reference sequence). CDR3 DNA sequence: TGTGCCAGCAGCTCGAGCACAGATACGCAGTATTTT. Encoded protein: CASSSSTDTQYF.